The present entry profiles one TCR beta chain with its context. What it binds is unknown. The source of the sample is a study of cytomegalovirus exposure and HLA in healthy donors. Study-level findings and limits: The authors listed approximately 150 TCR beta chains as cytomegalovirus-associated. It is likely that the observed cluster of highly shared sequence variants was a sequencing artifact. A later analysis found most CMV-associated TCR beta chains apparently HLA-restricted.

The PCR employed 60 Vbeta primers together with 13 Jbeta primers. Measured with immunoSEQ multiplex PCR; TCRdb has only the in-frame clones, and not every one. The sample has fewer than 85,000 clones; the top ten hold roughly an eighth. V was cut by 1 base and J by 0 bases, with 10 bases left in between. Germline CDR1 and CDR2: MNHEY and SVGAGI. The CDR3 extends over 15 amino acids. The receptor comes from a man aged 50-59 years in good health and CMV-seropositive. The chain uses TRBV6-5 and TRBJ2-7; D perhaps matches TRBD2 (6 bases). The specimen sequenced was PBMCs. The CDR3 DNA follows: TGTGCCAGCAGTTACTTAGCGACTAGCTCCTACGAGCAGTACTTC. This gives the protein CASSYLATSSYEQYF.